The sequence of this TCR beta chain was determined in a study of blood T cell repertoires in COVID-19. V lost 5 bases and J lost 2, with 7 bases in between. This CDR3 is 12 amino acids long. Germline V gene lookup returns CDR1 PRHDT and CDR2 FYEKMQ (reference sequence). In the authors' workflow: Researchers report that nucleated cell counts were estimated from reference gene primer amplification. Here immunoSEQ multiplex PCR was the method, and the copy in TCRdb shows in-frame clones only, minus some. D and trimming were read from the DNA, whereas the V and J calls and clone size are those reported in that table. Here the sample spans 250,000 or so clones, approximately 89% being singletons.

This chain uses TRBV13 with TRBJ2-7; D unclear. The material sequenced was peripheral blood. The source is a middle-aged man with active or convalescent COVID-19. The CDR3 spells CASSAEAYEQYF. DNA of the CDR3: TGTGCCAGCAGCGCGGAAGCCTACGAGCAGTACTTC.